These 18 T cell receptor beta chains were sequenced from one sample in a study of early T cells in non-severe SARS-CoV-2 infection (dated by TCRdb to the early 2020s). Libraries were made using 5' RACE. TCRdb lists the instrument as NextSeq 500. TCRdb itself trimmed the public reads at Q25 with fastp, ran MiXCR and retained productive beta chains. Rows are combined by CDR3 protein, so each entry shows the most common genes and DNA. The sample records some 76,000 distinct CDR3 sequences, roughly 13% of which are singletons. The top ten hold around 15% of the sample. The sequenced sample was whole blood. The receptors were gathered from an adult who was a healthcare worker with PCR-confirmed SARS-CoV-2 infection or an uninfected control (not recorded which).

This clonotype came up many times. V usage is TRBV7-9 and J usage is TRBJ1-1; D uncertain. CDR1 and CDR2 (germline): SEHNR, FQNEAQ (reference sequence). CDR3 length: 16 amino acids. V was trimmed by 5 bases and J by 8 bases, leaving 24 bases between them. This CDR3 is CASSPTTVIPAGEAFF. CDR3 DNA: TGTGCCAGCAGCCCCACCACTGTTATCCCGGCGGGCGAAGCTTTCTTT.

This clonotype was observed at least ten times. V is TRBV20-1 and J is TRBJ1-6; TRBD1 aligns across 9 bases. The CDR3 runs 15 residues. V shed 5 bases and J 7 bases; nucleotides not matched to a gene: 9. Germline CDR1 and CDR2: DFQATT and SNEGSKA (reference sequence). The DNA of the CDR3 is TGCAGTGCTTTTCAATCCGGGACAGGGAATTCACCCCTCCACTTT. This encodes CSAFQSGTGNSPLHF.

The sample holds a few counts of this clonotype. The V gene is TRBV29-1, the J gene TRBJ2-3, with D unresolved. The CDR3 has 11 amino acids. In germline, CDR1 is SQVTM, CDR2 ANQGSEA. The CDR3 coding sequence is TGCACCACCCAATCCACAGATACGCAGTATTTT. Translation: CTTQSTDTQYF.

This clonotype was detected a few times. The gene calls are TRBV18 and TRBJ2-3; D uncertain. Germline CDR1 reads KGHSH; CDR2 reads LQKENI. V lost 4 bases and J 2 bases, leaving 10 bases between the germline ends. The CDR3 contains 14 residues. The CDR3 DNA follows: TGTGCCAGCTCACGGGCCCGAAACACAGATACGCAGTATTTT. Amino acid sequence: CASSRARNTDTQYF.

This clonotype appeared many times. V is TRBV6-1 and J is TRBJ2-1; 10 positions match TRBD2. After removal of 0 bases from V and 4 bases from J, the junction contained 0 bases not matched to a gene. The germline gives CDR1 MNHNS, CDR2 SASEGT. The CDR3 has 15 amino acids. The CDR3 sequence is CASSEASGGYNEQFF. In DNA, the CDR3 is TGTGCCAGCAGTGAAGCTAGCGGGGGGTACAATGAGCAGTTCTTC.

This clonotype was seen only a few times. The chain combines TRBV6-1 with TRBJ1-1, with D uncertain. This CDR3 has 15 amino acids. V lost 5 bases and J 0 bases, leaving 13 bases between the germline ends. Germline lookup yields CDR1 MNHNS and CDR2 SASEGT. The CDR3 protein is CASSPLTAMNTEAFF. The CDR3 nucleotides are TGTGCCAGCAGTCCCCTCACAGCGATGAACACTGAAGCTTTCTTT.

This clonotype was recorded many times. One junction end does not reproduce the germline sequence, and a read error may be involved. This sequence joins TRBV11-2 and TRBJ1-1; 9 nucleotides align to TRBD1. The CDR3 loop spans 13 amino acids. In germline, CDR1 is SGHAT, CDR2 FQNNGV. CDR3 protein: CASSSGTGSSQDF. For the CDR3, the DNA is TGTGCCAGCAGCTCCGGGACAGGGTCCTCCCAAGACTTT. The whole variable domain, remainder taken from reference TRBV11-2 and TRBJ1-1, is EAGVAQSPRYKIIEKRQSVAFWCNPISGHATLYWYQQILGQGPKLLIQFQNNGVVDDSQLPKDRFSAERLKGVDSTLKIQPAKLEDSAVYLCASSSGTGSSQDFGQGTRLTVV.

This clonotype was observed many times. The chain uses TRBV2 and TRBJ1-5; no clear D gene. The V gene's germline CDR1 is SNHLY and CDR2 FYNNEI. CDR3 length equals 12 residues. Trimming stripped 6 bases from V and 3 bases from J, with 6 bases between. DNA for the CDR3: TGTGCCAGCAGGCAGCCCAATCAGCCCCAGCATTTT. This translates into CASRQPNQPQHF.

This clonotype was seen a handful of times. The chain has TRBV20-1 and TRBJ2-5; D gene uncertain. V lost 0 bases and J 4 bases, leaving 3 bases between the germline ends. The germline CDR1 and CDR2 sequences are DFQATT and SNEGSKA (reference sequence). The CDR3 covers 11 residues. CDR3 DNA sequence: TGCAGTGCTAGAGATTCAGAGACCCAGTACTTC. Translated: CSARDSETQYF.

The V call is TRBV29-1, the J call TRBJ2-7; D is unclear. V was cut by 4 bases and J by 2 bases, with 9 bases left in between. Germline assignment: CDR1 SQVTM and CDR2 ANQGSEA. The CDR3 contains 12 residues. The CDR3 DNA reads TGCAGCGTTGTTAGCTCCGCCTACGAGCAGTACTTC. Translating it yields CSVVSSAYEQYF.

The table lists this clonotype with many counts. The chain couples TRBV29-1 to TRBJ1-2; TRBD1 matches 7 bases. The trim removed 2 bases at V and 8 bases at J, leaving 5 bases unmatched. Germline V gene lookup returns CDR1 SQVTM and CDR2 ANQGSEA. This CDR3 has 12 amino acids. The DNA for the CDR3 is TGCAGCGTTGAACCAGGGGGAAACGGCTACACCTTC. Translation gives CSVEPGGNGYTF.

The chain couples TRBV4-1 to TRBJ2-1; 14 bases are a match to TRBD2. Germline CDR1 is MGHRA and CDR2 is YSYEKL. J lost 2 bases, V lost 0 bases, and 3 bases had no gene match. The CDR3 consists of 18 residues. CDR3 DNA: TGCGCCAGCAGCCAAGATGGGACTAGCGGGGGCGCCTACAATGAGCAGTTCTTC. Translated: CASSQDGTSGGAYNEQFF.

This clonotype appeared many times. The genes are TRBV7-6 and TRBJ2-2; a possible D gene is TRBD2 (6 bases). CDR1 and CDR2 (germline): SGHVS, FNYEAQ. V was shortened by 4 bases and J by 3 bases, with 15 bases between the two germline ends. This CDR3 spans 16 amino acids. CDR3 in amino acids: CASSYSRRVDTGELFF. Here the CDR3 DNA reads TGTGCCAGCAGCTACAGTCGGAGGGTGGACACCGGGGAGCTGTTTTTT.

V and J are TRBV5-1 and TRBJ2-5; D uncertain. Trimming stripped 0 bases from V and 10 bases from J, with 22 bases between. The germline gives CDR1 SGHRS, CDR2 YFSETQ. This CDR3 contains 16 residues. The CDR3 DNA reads TGCGCCAGCAGCTTGGTTTTAGATGATTCCCCAACAGACCAGTACTTC. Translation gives CASSLVLDDSPTDQYF.

This chain's CDR3 is CASSSTGLLGFQPQHF. CDR3 DNA: TGTGCCAGCAGTTCTACCGGACTTCTCGGCTTTCAGCCCCAGCATTTT. The chain employs TRBV6-6 and TRBJ1-5; D gene unclear. Germline CDR1 is MNHNY and CDR2 is SVGAGI (reference sequence). V lost 4 bases to trimming and J lost 6 bases, with 19 bases between them. The CDR3 consists of 16 residues.

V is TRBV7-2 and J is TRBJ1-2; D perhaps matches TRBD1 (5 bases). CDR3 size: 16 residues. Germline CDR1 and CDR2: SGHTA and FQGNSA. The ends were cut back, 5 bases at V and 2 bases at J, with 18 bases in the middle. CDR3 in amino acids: CASSPGGGRSNYGYTF. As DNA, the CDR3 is TGTGCCAGCAGCCCGGGGGGAGGGAGGAGCAACTATGGCTACACCTTC.

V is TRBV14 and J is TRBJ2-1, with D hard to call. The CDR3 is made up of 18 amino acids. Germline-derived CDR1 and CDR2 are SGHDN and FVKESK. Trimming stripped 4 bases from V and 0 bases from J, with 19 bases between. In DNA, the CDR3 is TGTGCCAGCAGCCGCTGGATTGAGTCCTTCTTCTCCTACAATGAGCAGTTCTTC. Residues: CASSRWIESFFSYNEQFF.

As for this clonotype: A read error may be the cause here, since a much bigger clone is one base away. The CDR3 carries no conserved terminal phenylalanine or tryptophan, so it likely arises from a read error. CDR3 in DNA: TGTGCCAGCAGTTTACAGATGAACACTGAAGCTTTCTCT. This codes for CASSLQMNTEAFS. The chain is built from TRBV12-3 or TRBV12-4 and TRBJ1-1; no clear D. The germline V and J ends were trimmed by 2 bases and 0 bases, with 4 bases remaining between them. The CDR3 runs to 13 residues.